This T cell receptor beta chain was profiled in a study of early T cells in non-severe SARS-CoV-2 infection. TCRdb fed the 5' RACE reads into MiXCR, producing one record per CDR3 protein. The sample has more than 90,000 distinct CDR3 sequences, about 10% seen once; the top ten hold approximately 5%. In its sample, this clonotype was seen a few times. This CDR3 spans 16 amino acids. Germline loops: CDR1 MNHNY, CDR2 SVGAGI (reference sequence). V lost 2 bases to trimming and J lost 4 bases; unmatched junction nucleotides: 10. The sequenced material came from whole blood. The receptor was isolated from an adult who was a healthcare worker with PCR-confirmed SARS-CoV-2 infection or an uninfected control (not recorded which). This chain uses TRBV6-6 with TRBJ2-7, with TRBD2 identical over 8 bases. The DNA for the CDR3 is TGTGCCAGCAGTTACAGAGCGCTAGCGGGTTCTTACGAGCAGTACTTC. Amino acids: CASSYRALAGSYEQYF.